This T cell receptor beta chain was identified in a study of shared clonotypes between healthy human individuals. Healthy adults negative for HIV, lacking recent acute infections or vaccinations, served as donors. Within Nashville, Tennessee resided all donors, each a Caucasian adult. Libraries were prepared by immunoSEQ multiplex PCR; TCRdb keeps only in-frame clonotypes and omits some of them. This sample yields around 1.4 million clones, of which approximately 98.5% are seen a single time; around 0.38% belongs to the top ten. Findings and caveats of the study: Only blood was sampled; tissue repertoires likely differ.

A note on this clone: Its antigen is not identified.

The germline V gene has CDR1 SGHTA and CDR2 FQGNSA. The length of the CDR3 is 15 residues. V dropped 3 bases and J dropped 5; count of bases not matched to a gene: 8. The clonotype originates from a man between 25 and 39 years old in good health. Sequenced: naive CD4+ T cells sorted from blood. Subset given: CD45RA+ positively selected. The V call is TRBV7-2, the J call TRBJ2-3; 7 bases agree with TRBD2. The DNA for the CDR3 is TGTGCCAGCAGCTTGGGGGGAGGGCATGGAGATACGCAGTATTTT. Its protein is CASSLGGGHGDTQYF.